These 20 T cell receptor beta chains were sequenced from one sample in a study of T cells in Graves' hyperthyroidism and ophthalmopathy. TCR beta CDR3 regions were amplified from RNA. With the HTBI primer set, the TCR CDR3 went through a first round of RT-PCR. TCRdb fed the multiplex PCR reads into MiXCR, producing one record per CDR3 protein. There are roughly 700,000 distinct CDR3 sequences in the sample; less than 15% occur only once, and 10% lies in the top ten. Sequencing was done on a sample of blood. These receptors originate from a woman younger than 35 with Graves' hyperthyroidism.

This sequence joins TRBV28 and TRBJ1-2; D gene ambiguous. The CDR3 consists of 15 residues. Trimming took off 2 bases at V and 1 base at J, with 11 bases between the two ends. Germline V gene data show CDR1 as MDHEN and CDR2 as SYDVKM. CDR3 region: CASSLPSDGNYGYTF. The CDR3 coding sequence is TGTGCCAGCAGTTTACCCTCGGACGGTAACTATGGCTACACCTTC.

V and J are TRBV6-6 and TRBJ2-5, with TRBD2 as a possible D gene (5 bases). V gave up 1 base and J gave up 2 bases, with 8 bases separating them. This CDR3 has 14 residues. CDR1 and CDR2 from the germline V gene are MNHNY and SVGAGI (reference sequence). In nucleotides, the CDR3 is TGTGCCAGCAGTTACTACGGGGTTCAAGAGACCCAGTACTTC. It encodes CASSYYGVQETQYF.

Of note for this clonotype: This may be a read error, as it is one base from a much larger clone. The chain joins TRBV27 to TRBJ2-5, with 11 bases lining up with TRBD2. Germline loops: CDR1 MNHEY, CDR2 SMNVEV (reference sequence). The CDR3 totals 14 residues. CDR3 amino acids: CAGSSRTSGETQYF. DNA for the CDR3: TGTGCCGGCAGTTCCAGGACTAGCGGGGAGACCCAGTACTTC.

This clonotype has at least ten counts. The V and J genes are TRBV4-1 and TRBJ1-2; weak D call: TRBD1 (5 bases). CDR3 length: 13 residues. Deletions cut 0 bases from V and 5 bases from J, with 7 bases between. Germline lookup yields CDR1 MGHRA and CDR2 YSYEKL. The CDR3 nucleotides are TGCGCCAGCAGCCAAGATCCAGGGTATGGCTACACCTTC. It is translated as CASSQDPGYGYTF.

V gene TRBV30 combines with J gene TRBJ2-5; 10 bases are shared with TRBD2. This CDR3 spans 14 amino acids. Germline V gene data show CDR1 as GTSNPN and CDR2 as SVGIG (reference sequence). V was pared by 2 bases and J by 3 bases, with 3 bases of the junction left unmatched. DNA for the CDR3: TGTGCCTGGAGTCCCACTAGCGGGGAAGAGACCCAGTACTTC. Protein: CAWSPTSGEETQYF.

V and J are TRBV7-9 and TRBJ1-2; 7 nucleotides match TRBD1. CDR1 is SEHNR and CDR2 is FQNEAQ in the germline V gene (reference sequence). V was clipped by 8 bases and J by 6 bases; unmatched bases: 9. The CDR3 has 13 amino acids. The DNA for the CDR3 is TGTGCCAGCCCGAGACAGGGTGAGGATGGCTACACCTTC. Encoded protein: CASPRQGEDGYTF. The whole variable domain, remainder taken from reference TRBV7-9 and TRBJ1-2, is DTGVSQNPRHKITKRGQNVTFRCDPISEHNRLYWYRQTLGQGPEFLTYFQNEAQLEKSRLLSDRFSAERPKGSFSTLEIQRTEQGDSAMYLCASPRQGEDGYTFGSGTRLTVV.

The table lists this clonotype with a few counts. The chain uses TRBV10-3 and TRBJ1-5; D unclear. The V end was cut by 6 bases, the J end by 1 base, with 7 bases between. Germline CDR1 and CDR2: ENHRY and SYGVKD. CDR3 length: 13 amino acids. CDR3 amino acids: CAIRQESNQPQHF. The CDR3 bases are TGTGCCATCAGGCAGGAGAGCAATCAGCCCCAGCATTTT.

This clonotype has ten or more counts. V gene TRBV14 combines with J gene TRBJ2-3; perhaps D is TRBD1 or TRBD2 (5 bases each). In germline, CDR1 is SGHDN, CDR2 FVKESK. This CDR3 region has 16 residues. V lost 6 bases and J 0 bases, leaving 16 bases between the germline ends. The CDR3 DNA sequence: TGTGCCAGCAGACCGGGACGGGGCCCTAGCACAGATACGCAGTATTTT. Translated, it gives CASRPGRGPSTDTQYF.

This clonotype was counted at least ten times. V usage is TRBV20-1 and J usage is TRBJ2-7, with a weak D call TRBD2 (5 bases). V lost 3 bases and J lost 2, with 8 bases in between. This CDR3 has 12 residues. Germline CDR1 and CDR2: DFQATT and SNEGSKA (reference sequence). CDR3 region: CSASPGTYEQYF. DNA for the CDR3: TGCAGTGCTAGCCCCGGGACCTACGAGCAGTACTTC.

This clonotype was found a few times. The chain couples TRBV10-2 to TRBJ1-5, with D possibly TRBD1 on 5 matching bases. Germline V gives CDR1 WSHSY, CDR2 SAAADI. Trimming left V 10 bases short and J 5 bases short, with 18 bases between. This CDR3 region has 14 residues. The CDR3 DNA is TGCGCCACGAACCCTGGGGGGGTTCATCAGCCCCAGCATTTT. Translating it yields CATNPGGVHQPQHF.

Many counts were recorded for this clonotype. The rearrangement joins TRBV20-1 to TRBJ2-7; possible D gene TRBD2, 6 bases. The length of the CDR3 is 18 residues. Germline CDR1 is DFQATT and CDR2 is SNEGSKA (reference sequence). Deletions cut 0 bases from V and 2 bases from J, with 23 bases between. CDR3 in DNA: TGCAGTGCTAGAGATCTTGAAGGGGTGAGGCGGGGAACCTACGAGCAGTACTTC. It specifies CSARDLEGVRRGTYEQYF.

This clonotype was picked up a small number of times. The chain couples TRBV24-1 to TRBJ2-1; TRBD2 matches 8 bases. Germline-derived CDR1 and CDR2 are KGHDR and SFDVKD. V shed 2 bases, J shed 9 bases, and the junction held 5 bases outside the gene matches. The CDR3 extends over 14 amino acids. The CDR3: CATSDSGLVGEQFF. CDR3 bases: TGTGCCACCAGTGATTCGGGACTAGTGGGTGAGCAGTTCTTC.

The chain joins TRBV19 to TRBJ1-1, with 8 bases aligning to TRBD1. Germline V gene data show CDR1 as LNHDA and CDR2 as SQIVND (reference sequence). Losses at the gene ends were 2 bases for V and 7 bases for J; bases not matched to a gene: 3. The CDR3 loop spans 13 amino acids. CDR3 sequence (DNA): TGTGCCAGTAGTATACGGACAGGGCTTGAAGCTTTCTTT. This gives the protein CASSIRTGLEAFF.

This clonotype was counted many times. The rearrangement links TRBV20-1 to TRBJ2-7, with 8 bases aligning to TRBD1. CDR1 is DFQATT, CDR2 SNEGSKA, per germline (reference sequence). Trimming at V came to 0 bases and at J to 5 bases, leaving 6 bases not matched to a gene. This CDR3 contains 14 residues. The CDR3 DNA reads TGCAGTGCTAGAGATTGGGCAGGGGGCAACGAGCAGTACTTC. Translated, it gives CSARDWAGGNEQYF.

This clonotype appeared a few times. Being one base from a much bigger clone, this may be a read error. The CDR3 sequence is CASSYSGTSGHYSYEQYF. The DNA of the CDR3 is TGTGCCAGCAGTTACTCGGGGACTAGCGGGCACTACTCCTACGAGCAGTACTTC. This rearrangement joins TRBV6-5 to TRBJ2-7, with 12 bases identical to TRBD2. V gave up 0 bases and J gave up 0 bases; unmatched junction bases: 6. Germline V lookup: CDR1 MNHEY, CDR2 SVGAGI. The CDR3 consists of 18 residues.

Turning to this clonotype: This clone may be a read error of a much larger clone one base away. This rearrangement joins TRBV12-3 or TRBV12-4 to TRBJ1-1, with a possible D match to TRBD1 (6 bases). The CDR3 sequence is 16 residues long. The V gene lost 3 bases and the J gene lost 1 base, with 15 bases spanning the gap. CDR3 sequence (DNA): TGTGCCAGCAGTTTCCCGGGGGCCAAACAGAACACTGAAGCTTTCTTT. This encodes CASSFPGAKQNTEAFF.

This clonotype turned up a few times. The chain joins TRBV13 to TRBJ1-3; the D is unclear. The germline V and J ends were trimmed by 2 bases and 2 bases, with 7 bases remaining between them. CDR1 is PRHDT and CDR2 is FYEKMQ in the germline V gene (reference sequence). The CDR3 is 14 residues long. CDR3 DNA sequence: TGTGCCAGCAGCTTAATCGGACCTGGAAACACCATATATTTT. Encoded protein: CASSLIGPGNTIYF.

This clonotype was counted many times. V is TRBV7-6 and J is TRBJ2-1, with D unresolved. Germline CDR1 is SGHVS and CDR2 is FNYEAQ. V lost 5 bases and J 7 bases, leaving 12 bases between the germline ends. CDR3 length equals 13 residues. CDR3 sequence (DNA): TGTGCCAGCAGCCAAGTTCCACGGAATGAGCAGTTCTTC. Encoded protein: CASSQVPRNEQFF.

V and J are TRBV29-1 and TRBJ2-3; no reliable D call. The germline V and J ends were trimmed by 5 bases and 2 bases, with 11 bases remaining between them. The germline V gene encodes CDR1 SQVTM and CDR2 ANQGSEA. There are 13 residues in the CDR3. CDR3 bases: TGCAGCGTTTCGCGGACGAACACAGATACGCAGTATTTT. It encodes CSVSRTNTDTQYF.

There are many counts of this clonotype. The chain employs TRBV5-1 and TRBJ2-1; D may correspond to TRBD1 or TRBD2 (5 bases each). CDR3 size: 14 residues. V was trimmed by 5 bases and J by 4 bases, leaving 13 bases between them. Germline CDR1 SGHRS, CDR2 YFSETQ. The CDR3 nucleotides read TGCGCCAGCAGAGACGGGGCCGGTTACAATGAGCAGTTCTTC. Its protein product is CASRDGAGYNEQFF.